Here is one TCR beta chain with its context. This CDR3 has 13 amino acids. V lost 8 bases and J 4 bases, leaving 12 bases between the germline ends. Germline loops: CDR1 MDHEN, CDR2 SYDVKM. The data derive from a study of blood T cell repertoires in COVID-19. Study-wide background: COVID-19 samples from acute and convalescent phases originated in the United States, Italy and Spain. T cells, B-cell-depleted T cells, or PBMCs provided the cDNA or gDNA that served as material.

Original processing methods: Nucleated cell number was recorded as an estimate derived from reference gene primer amplification. Data came from immunoSEQ multiplex PCR; TCRdb stores just in-frame clones and leaves some out. V and J calls and clone size are given by that table; D and trimming were obtained from the DNA. The table shows roughly 70,000 clones, with about nine tenths occurring only once. V is TRBV28 and J is TRBJ2-1, with D unresolved. This TCR came from a man aged 45-65 years with active COVID-19. The sequencing sample was made of peripheral blood. CDR3 in amino acids: CASVAYPYNEQFF. DNA of the CDR3: TGTGCCAGCGTAGCTTACCCGTACAATGAGCAGTTCTTC.